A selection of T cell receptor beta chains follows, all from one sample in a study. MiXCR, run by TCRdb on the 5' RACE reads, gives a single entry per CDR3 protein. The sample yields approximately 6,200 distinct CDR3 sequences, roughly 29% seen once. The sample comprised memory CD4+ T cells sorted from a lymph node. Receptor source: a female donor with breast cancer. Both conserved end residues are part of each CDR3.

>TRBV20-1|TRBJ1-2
CSARRGADNYGYTF
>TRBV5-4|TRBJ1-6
CASSGAGGGRNSPLHF
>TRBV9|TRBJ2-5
CASSVGLGVSQETQYF
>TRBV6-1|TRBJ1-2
CASRTGLGYGYTF
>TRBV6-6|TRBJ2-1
CASSQGTSGDNEQFF
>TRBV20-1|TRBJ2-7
CSARDPMTSGAKSYEQYF
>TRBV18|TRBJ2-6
CASSPFGLVGTGGTGANVLTF
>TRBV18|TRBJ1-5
CASSRRSNQPQHF
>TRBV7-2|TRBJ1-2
CASRTQGANYGYTF
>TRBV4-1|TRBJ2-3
CASSQGSGGIRNTQYF
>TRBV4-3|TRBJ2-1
CASSQGLGGGVYNEQFF
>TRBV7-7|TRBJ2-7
CASSFGQGGTYEQYF
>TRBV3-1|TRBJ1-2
CASSHVGRGANYGYTF
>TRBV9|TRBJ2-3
CASSEPYRGDTQYF
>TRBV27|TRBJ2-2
CASSFTANTGELFF
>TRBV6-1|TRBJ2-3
CASRPGTDTQYF
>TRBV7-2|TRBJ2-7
CASSLGWRGRASEQYF
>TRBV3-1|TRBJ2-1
CASSQDRRVEQFF
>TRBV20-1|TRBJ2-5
CSARPDQRPSF
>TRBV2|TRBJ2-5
CASSVGETQYF
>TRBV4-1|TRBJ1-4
CASRSTGLKNERLFF
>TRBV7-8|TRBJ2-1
CASSFARLTTNEQFF
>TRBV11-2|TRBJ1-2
CASSARDPVVAF
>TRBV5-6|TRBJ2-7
CASSSDRVNEQYF
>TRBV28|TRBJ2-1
CASSYPGSGYYNEQFF
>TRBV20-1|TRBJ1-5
CSADPVDLAGGTGQDQPQHF
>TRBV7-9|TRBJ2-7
CASSSDGPYEQYF
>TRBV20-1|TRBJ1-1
CGAPEGDRLTLF
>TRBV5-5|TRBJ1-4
CASSPRTASNEKLFF
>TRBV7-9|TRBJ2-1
CASSAMHEQFF
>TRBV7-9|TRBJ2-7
CASSLMVGTYEQYF
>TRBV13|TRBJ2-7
CASSLRGRGEQYF
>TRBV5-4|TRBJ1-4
CASSLFPAGRRDEKLFF
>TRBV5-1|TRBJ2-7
CASSLGLDYEQYF
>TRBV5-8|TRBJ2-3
CASSLGADTQYF
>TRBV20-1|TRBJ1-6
CSARKPGQLNSPLHF
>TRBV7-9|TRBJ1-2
CVSSPAIGGILGYTF